The source of this T cell receptor beta chain is a study of blood T cells in healthy people across ages. Study findings and constraints: Observed TCR beta diversity per million T cells went down as age went up. This fall followed a roughly linear course with age.

There are a few counts of this clonotype. Its antigen is as yet unknown. CDR3 length equals 17 residues. Trimming took 2 bases from V and 2 from J; bases not matched to a gene: 9. A second PCR, run for about 7 to 11 cycles, used a sample-barcoded 5' primer plus a J-beta primer mix. TCRdb redid the calling of the 5' RACE reads with MiXCR, one entry per CDR3 protein. The repertoire includes 1.5 million to 1.9 million distinct CDR3 sequences, under 55% of them detected once, and around 4% sits in the top ten. The sequenced material came from blood. The sequence derives from a woman younger than 30 in good health. The chain links TRBV12-3 or TRBV12-4 to TRBJ2-4; 7 bases are a match to TRBD1. CDR3 protein: CASSLSGRGISKNIQYF. CDR3 nucleotide sequence: TGTGCCAGCAGTTTATCAGGCAGGGGGATTTCCAAAAACATTCAGTACTTC.